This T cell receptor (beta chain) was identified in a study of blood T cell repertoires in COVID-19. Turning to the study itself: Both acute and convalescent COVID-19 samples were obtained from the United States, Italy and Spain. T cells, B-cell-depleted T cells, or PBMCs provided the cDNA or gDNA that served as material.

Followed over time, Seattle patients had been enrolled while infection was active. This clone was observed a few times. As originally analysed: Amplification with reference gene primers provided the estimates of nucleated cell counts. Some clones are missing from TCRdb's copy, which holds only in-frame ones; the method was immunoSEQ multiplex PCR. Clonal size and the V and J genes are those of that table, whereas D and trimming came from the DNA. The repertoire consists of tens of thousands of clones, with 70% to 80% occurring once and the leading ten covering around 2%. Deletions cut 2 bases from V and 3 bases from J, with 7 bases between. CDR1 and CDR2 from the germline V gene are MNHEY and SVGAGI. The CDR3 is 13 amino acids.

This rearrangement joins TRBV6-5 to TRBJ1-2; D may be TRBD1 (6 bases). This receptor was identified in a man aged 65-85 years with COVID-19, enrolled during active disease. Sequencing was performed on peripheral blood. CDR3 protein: CASSYAGDYGYTF. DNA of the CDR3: TGTGCCAGCAGTTACGCAGGGGACTATGGCTACACCTTC.